This T cell receptor beta chain was identified in a study of glioma-infiltrating T cells. Study background: About one million peripheral T cells were targeted at about 4.5- to 10-fold coverage.

The CDR3 extends over 14 amino acids. Germline values: CDR1 LGHNA, CDR2 YNFKEQ. Study-wide points: Only very few CDR3 sequences appeared in both tissue and blood. Shared blood CDR3 signature motifs marked patients with low tissue-blood divergence.

Amplification of TCR alpha and beta CDR3 regions from RNA used iRepertoire nested multiplex PCR. TCRdb called the multiplex PCR reads again in MiXCR, with one record for every CDR3 protein. The repertoire has around 350,000 distinct CDR3 sequences, around 38% of them found once; the top ten carry around 12%. A note on this clonotype: The antigen is undetermined. A much larger clone lies a single base off, so this may be a read error.

This chain connects TRBV4-2 to TRBJ2-5; D is ambiguous. Sequencing was carried out using glioma tissue, nonneoplastic brain tissue, or PBMCs (not recorded which). This receptor was taken from a human donor with low-grade glioma or glioblastoma, undergoing nonglioma brain surgery, or in good health (not recorded which). This CDR3 reads CASNQNHTQETQYF. The DNA of the CDR3 is TGTGCCAGCAACCAAAACCACACCCAAGAGACCCAGTACTTC.